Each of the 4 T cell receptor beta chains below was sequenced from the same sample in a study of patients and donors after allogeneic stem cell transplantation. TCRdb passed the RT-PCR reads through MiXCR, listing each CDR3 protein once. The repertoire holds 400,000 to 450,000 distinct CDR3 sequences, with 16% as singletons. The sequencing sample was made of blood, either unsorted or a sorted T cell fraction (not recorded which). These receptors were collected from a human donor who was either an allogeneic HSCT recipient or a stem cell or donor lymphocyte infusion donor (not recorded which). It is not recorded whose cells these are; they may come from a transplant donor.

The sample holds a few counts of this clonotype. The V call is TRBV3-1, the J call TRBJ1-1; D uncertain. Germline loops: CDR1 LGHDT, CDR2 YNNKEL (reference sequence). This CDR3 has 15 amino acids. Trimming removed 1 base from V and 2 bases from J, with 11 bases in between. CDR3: CASSQVSGRNTEAFF. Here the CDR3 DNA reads TGTGCCAGCAGCCAAGTGAGTGGGAGAAACACTGAAGCTTTCTTT. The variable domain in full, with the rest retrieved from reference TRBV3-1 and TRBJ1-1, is DTAVSQTPKYLVTQMGNDKSIKCEQNLGHDTMYWYKQDSKKFLKIMFSYNNKELIINETVPNRFSPKSPDKAHLNLHINSLELGDSAVYFCASSQVSGRNTEAFFGQGTRLTVV.

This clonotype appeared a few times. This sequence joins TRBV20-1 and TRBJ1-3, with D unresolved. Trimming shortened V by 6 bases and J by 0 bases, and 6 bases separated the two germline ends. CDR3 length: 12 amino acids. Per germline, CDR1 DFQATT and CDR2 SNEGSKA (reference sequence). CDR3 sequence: CSARLSGNTIYF. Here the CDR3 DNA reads TGCAGTGCAAGGCTCTCTGGAAACACCATATATTTT.

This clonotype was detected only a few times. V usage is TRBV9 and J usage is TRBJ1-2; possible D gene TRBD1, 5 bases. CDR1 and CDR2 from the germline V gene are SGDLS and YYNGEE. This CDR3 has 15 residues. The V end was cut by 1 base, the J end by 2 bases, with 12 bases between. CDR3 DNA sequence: TGTGCCAGCAGCGTACTTACAGGCGGGAACTATGGCTACACCTTC. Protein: CASSVLTGGNYGYTF.

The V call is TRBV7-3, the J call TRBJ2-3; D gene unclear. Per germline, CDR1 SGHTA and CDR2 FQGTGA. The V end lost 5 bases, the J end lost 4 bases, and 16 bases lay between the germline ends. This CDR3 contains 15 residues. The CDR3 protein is CASSPQPNLADTQYF. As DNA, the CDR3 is TGTGCCAGCAGCCCGCAACCTAACTTAGCAGATACGCAGTATTTT.